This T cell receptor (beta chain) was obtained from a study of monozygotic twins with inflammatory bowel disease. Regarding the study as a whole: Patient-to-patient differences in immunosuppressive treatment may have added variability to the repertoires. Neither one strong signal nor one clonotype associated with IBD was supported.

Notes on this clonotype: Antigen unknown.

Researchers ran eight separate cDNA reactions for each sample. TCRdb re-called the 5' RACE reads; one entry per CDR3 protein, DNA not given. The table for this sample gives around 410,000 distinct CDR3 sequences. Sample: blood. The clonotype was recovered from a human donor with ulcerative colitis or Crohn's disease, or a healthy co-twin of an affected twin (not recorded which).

The chain's CDR3 is CSASRPVGGGFSYNEQFF. V and J are TRBV20-1 and TRBJ2-1; the TRBD1 assignment by TCRdb is unverifiable without DNA. The CDR3 loop spans 18 amino acids. Germline-derived CDR1 and CDR2 are DFQATT and SNEGSKA (reference sequence).